This is a list of T cell receptor beta chains from one sample in a study of T cells in Graves' hyperthyroidism and ophthalmopathy. TCRdb re-analysed the multiplex PCR reads in MiXCR, keeping a single row per CDR3 protein. The repertoire holds around 660,000 distinct CDR3 sequences, with about 45% as singletons. The sample taken for sequencing was peripheral blood or thyroid tissue (not recorded which). These receptors were obtained from an adult man with Graves' disease, either hyperthyroidism or ophthalmopathy (not recorded which). Both conserved end residues are part of each CDR3. A D gene is named only where the DNA matches it firmly. Clone size, where shown, is once, few, many, or a class for clones that have expanded.

abundance	v_gene	len	d_gene	j_gene	CDR3aa	CDR3nt
few	TRBV6-1	15	NA	TRBJ1-5	CASSEAAGGRQPQHF	TGTGCCAGCAGTGAAGCGGCGGGCGGTCGGCAGCCCCAGCATTTT
many	TRBV2	10	NA	TRBJ1-1	CAAGGTQAFF	TGTGCGGCGGGAGGGACTCAGGCTTTCTTT
once	TRBV15	15	NA	TRBJ2-2	CATIQGALGTGELFF	TGTGCCACTATACAGGGAGCGTTGGGCACCGGGGAGCTGTTTTTT
NA	TRBV12-3/TRBV12-4	14	TRBD1	TRBJ1-2	CASRSSGTGLGYTF	TGTGCCAGCAGGTCATCCGGGACAGGGCTTGGCTACACCTTC
few	TRBV2	14	NA	TRBJ1-2	CASVERGNGYGYTF	TGTGCCAGCGTTGAGCGGGGTAACGGCTATGGCTACACCTTC
many	TRBV10-3	13	TRBD1	TRBJ1-6	CASSWTGTSPLHF	TGTGCCAGCAGTTGGACAGGAACGTCACCCCTCCACTTT
NA	TRBV9	15	NA	TRBJ1-1	CASSPDSVLDTEAFF	TGTGCCAGCAGCCCGGACAGCGTCCTGGACACTGAAGCTTTCTTT
few	TRBV25-1	14	NA	TRBJ1-2	CASSLRQRNYGYTF	TGTGCCAGCAGTTTACGACAGAGAAACTATGGCTACACCTTC
many	TRBV15	15	TRBD1	TRBJ2-5	CATNPNDREQETQYF	TGTGCCACCAACCCGAACGACAGGGAACAAGAGACCCAGTACTTC
NA	TRBV20-1	11	TRBD1	TRBJ2-7	CSPAGGHEQYF	TGCTCACCCGCAGGGGGCCACGAGCAGTACTTC
NA	TRBV15	15	NA	TRBJ1-4	CATSRGGSTNEKLFF	TGTGCCACCAGCAGGGGTGGCAGCACAAATGAAAAACTGTTTTTT
once	TRBV9	17	NA	TRBJ1-2	CAGSVTGYGGFVYGYTF	TGTGCCGGCAGCGTAACCGGGTACGGAGGATTCGTCTATGGCTACACCTTC
many	TRBV29-1	15	NA	TRBJ1-2	CSANPQGGGNYGYTF	TGCAGCGCCAACCCACAGGGAGGGGGTAACTATGGCTACACCTTC
few	TRBV7-9	15	TRBD2	TRBJ2-7	CASSLRGGAVFEQYF	TGTGCCAGCAGCTTACGCGGGGGGGCTGTTTTCGAGCAGTACTTC
once	TRBV5-1	15	NA	TRBJ1-5	CARTADPYSNQPQHF	TGTGCTAGGACAGCCGACCCTTATAGCAATCAGCCCCAGCATTTT
NA	TRBV29-1	12	NA	TRBJ1-2	CSRNGYSYGYTF	TGCAGCCGGAACGGATACTCCTATGGCTACACCTTC
NA	TRBV24-1	14	TRBD1	TRBJ1-1	CATSNPGGNTEAFF	TGTGCCACCAGCAACCCAGGGGGGAACACTGAAGCTTTCTTT
many	TRBV5-1	13	TRBD1	TRBJ1-6	CASSAGQGIPLHF	TGCGCCAGCAGCGCCGGACAGGGCATACCCCTCCACTTT
few	TRBV20-1	15	TRBD2	TRBJ2-7	CSARDRLAVTYEQYF	TGCAGTGCTAGAGACAGACTAGCGGTAACCTACGAGCAGTACTTC
NA	TRBV10-3	13	NA	TRBJ1-2	CASSKGGRYGYTF	TGTGCCAGCAGCAAGGGGGGTCGCTATGGCTACACCTTC
many	TRBV29-1	13	NA	TRBJ1-4	CSVEGQGTEKLFF	TGCAGCGTTGAGGGGCAGGGGACTGAAAAACTGTTTTTT
NA	TRBV7-7	15	TRBD2	TRBJ2-3	CASSVRTSGTDTQYF	TGTGCTAGCAGCGTTCGGACTAGCGGCACAGATACGCAGTATTTT
NA	TRBV20-1	14	TRBD1	TRBJ1-2	CSARVLDRGYGYTF	TGCAGTGCTAGAGTACTGGACAGGGGTTATGGCTACACCTTC
few	TRBV5-1	16	NA	TRBJ1-1	CASSQKVTASVTEAFF	TGCGCCAGCAGCCAGAAAGTCACAGCATCGGTCACTGAAGCTTTCTTT
NA	TRBV20-1	12	NA	TRBJ1-1	CSASGNLAEAFF	TGCAGTGCTAGCGGTAATTTGGCTGAAGCTTTCTTT
many	TRBV29-1	14	TRBD1	TRBJ2-7	CSVEGGQGPYEQYF	TGCAGCGTTGAAGGGGGACAGGGGCCCTACGAGCAGTACTTC
many	TRBV7-9	14	NA	TRBJ1-4	CASSLVSSNEKLFF	TGTGCCAGCAGCTTAGTATCTTCTAATGAAAAACTGTTTTTT
NA	TRBV6-2/TRBV6-3	16	TRBD1	TRBJ2-6	CASVAGGASGANVLTF	TGTGCCAGCGTTGCAGGGGGCGCTTCCGGGGCCAACGTCCTGACTTTC
NA	TRBV3-1	14	NA	TRBJ1-5	CASSDPGLDQPQHF	TGTGCCAGCAGTGATCCCGGGCTGGATCAGCCCCAGCATTTT
NA	TRBV20-1	21	TRBD1	TRBJ1-5	CSARGGGGRQGFQVIGQPQHF	TGCAGTGCTAGGGGAGGTGGTGGGCGACAGGGGTTTCAGGTAATTGGTCAACCCCAGCATTTT
NA	TRBV7-4	15	NA	TRBJ1-6	CASSQEILSNSPLHF	TGCGCCAGCAGCCAAGAGATACTTAGTAATTCACCCCTCCACTTT
NA	TRBV7-3	14	NA	TRBJ1-2	CASSLTGGVEGYTF	TGTGCCAGCAGCTTAACGGGGGGAGTAGAGGGCTACACCTTC
NA	TRBV7-2	17	TRBD2	TRBJ2-5	CASSLAGLAAGGETQYF	TGTGCCAGCAGCTTGGCTGGACTAGCGGCAGGGGGAGAGACCCAGTACTTC
NA	TRBV12-3/TRBV12-4	14	NA	TRBJ1-5	CASSFFPSNQPQHF	TGTGCCAGCAGTTTTTTCCCCAGCAATCAGCCCCAGCATTTT
NA	TRBV7-9	14	NA	TRBJ2-3	CASSLMGPTDTQYF	TGTGCCAGCAGCTTAATGGGACCCACAGATACGCAGTATTTT
many	TRBV7-9	12	NA	TRBJ2-7	CASSRGTREQYF	TGTGCCAGCAGCCGGGGGACACGCGAGCAGTACTTC
few	TRBV6-1	12	NA	TRBJ1-1	CASSEEAFVAFF	TGTGCCAGCAGTGAAGAAGCTTTTGTAGCTTTCTTT
NA	TRBV20-1	13	TRBD1	TRBJ2-7	CGARDWAGTGTLF	TGCGGTGCTAGAGATTGGGCGGGGACAGGGACGCTCTTC
NA	TRBV5-1	15	NA	TRBJ1-1	CASSFNPPPNTEAFF	TGCGCCAGCAGCTTTAATCCTCCGCCGAACACTGAAGCTTTCTTT
many	TRBV7-9	14	NA	TRBJ1-6	CASSLGGGDSPLHF	TGTGCCAGCAGCTTGGGTGGGGGGGACTCACCCCTCCACTTT
NA	TRBV10-3	13	NA	TRBJ2-7	CAISLNSDYEQYF	TGTGCCATCAGCCTGAACAGCGACTACGAGCAGTACTTC
NA	TRBV20-1	14	TRBD1	TRBJ1-4	CSAREATGGGKLFF	TGCAGTGCTAGAGAGGCGACAGGGGGTGGAAAACTGTTTTTT
few	TRBV6-5	15	NA	TRBJ2-5	CASSYSRGAIETQYF	TGTGCCAGCAGTTACTCAAGGGGGGCTATCGAGACCCAGTACTTC
NA	TRBV29-1	15	TRBD2	TRBJ2-5	CSVETSGRVQETQYF	TGCAGCGTTGAAACTAGCGGGAGAGTCCAAGAGACCCAGTACTTC
NA	TRBV15	14	NA	TRBJ2-5	CATSTGTAGETQYF	TGTGCCACCAGCACCGGGACAGCGGGGGAGACCCAGTACTTC